The 13 T cell receptor beta chains listed next were all sequenced from one sample in a study of cytomegalovirus exposure and HLA in healthy donors. 60 Vbeta and 13 Jbeta primers were used in PCR. The assay was immunoSEQ multiplex PCR, and TCRdb's table has in-frame clones only and misses some. The sample contains 150,000 or so clones, 80% of which appear only once. Sequenced: PBMCs. Every receptor here comes from a young man in good health and CMV-seropositive.

CDR3 residues: CASSVGVTNEKLFF. The CDR3 DNA reads as TGTGCCAGCAGTGTAGGGGTTACTAATGAAAAACTGTTTTTT. The rearrangement joins TRBV6-1 to TRBJ1-4; D is perhaps TRBD1 (5 bases). CDR1 and CDR2 (germline): MNHNS, SASEGT. The CDR3 loop spans 14 amino acids. Trimming removed 4 bases from V and 2 bases from J, with 8 bases in between.

The rearrangement uses TRBV5-8 and TRBJ2-5; no reliable D call. This CDR3 contains 13 residues. Per germline, CDR1 SGHTS and CDR2 YDEGEE. Trimming left V 3 bases short and J 1 base short, with 7 bases between. The CDR3 reads CASSYGSQETQYF. Written as DNA, the CDR3 is TGTGCCAGCAGCTACGGGTCCCAAGAGACCCAGTACTTC.

The CDR3 loop is CASSPSGVNTEAFF. CDR3 in DNA: TGTGCCAGCAGCCCGAGCGGGGTGAACACTGAAGCTTTCTTT. This chain joins TRBV7-2 and TRBJ1-1; D unresolved. The CDR3 consists of 14 residues. Trimming took 5 bases from V and 0 from J, leaving 10 bases between them. The germline CDR1 and CDR2 sequences are SGHTA and FQGNSA.

V gene TRBV19 combines with J gene TRBJ2-3, with 8 bases lining up with TRBD2. V lost 5 bases, J lost 10 bases, and 8 bases stayed unmatched. This CDR3 contains 13 residues. CDR1 and CDR2 (germline): LNHDA, SQIVND (reference sequence). CDR3 sequence: CASSPSPLAAQYF. CDR3 bases: TGTGCCAGTAGTCCCTCACCACTAGCGGCGCAGTATTTT.

Here the CDR3 DNA reads TGTGCCAGCAGTTTGCCAGGGGGCCACGAGCAGTACTTC. Its protein product is CASSLPGGHEQYF. The chain couples TRBV27 to TRBJ2-7, with 8 bases fitting TRBD1. The CDR3 sequence is 13 residues long. Germline values: CDR1 MNHEY, CDR2 SMNVEV (reference sequence). V shed 3 bases and J 5 bases; nucleotides not matched to a gene: 3.

The chain couples TRBV25-1 to TRBJ1-2, with D perhaps TRBD1 (5 bases). Deletions cut 4 bases from V and 4 bases from J, with 16 bases between. CDR3 length: 15 amino acids. Germline V gene sequence: CDR1 MGHDK, CDR2 SYGVNS. CDR3 sequence: CASSAGSGIGYGYTF. CDR3 sequence (DNA): TGTGCCAGCAGTGCGGGTTCAGGGATCGGCTATGGCTACACCTTC.

This chain uses TRBV7-9 with TRBJ2-1, with unresolved D. Germline CDR1 SEHNR, CDR2 FQNEAQ (reference sequence). Trimming cost V 1 base and J 0 bases, with 7 bases left between them. The CDR3 consists of 15 residues. The CDR3 nucleotides read TGTGCCAGCAGCTTAGGACTTGGCTCCTACAATGAGCAGTTCTTC. Its protein is CASSLGLGSYNEQFF.

The chain employs TRBV28 and TRBJ1-1, with 10 nucleotides matching TRBD1. V lost 6 bases to trimming and J lost 1 base; unmatched junction nucleotides: 17. Germline lookup yields CDR1 MDHEN and CDR2 SYDVKM. This CDR3 has 19 residues. CDR3 nucleotides: TGTGCCAGCAGAGTTTATTTCCGCGACAGGGGGCAGGCGAACACTGAAGCTTTCTTT. Protein: CASRVYFRDRGQANTEAFF.

The gene calls are TRBV29-1 and TRBJ1-1, with a possible D match to TRBD1 (5 bases). Trimming cost V 7 bases and J 6 bases, with 15 bases left between them. Germline values: CDR1 SQVTM, CDR2 ANQGSEA. The CDR3 length is 12 residues. CDR3 residues: CSGQSREAEAFF. The CDR3 DNA sequence: TGCAGCGGACAGAGCAGGGAGGCTGAAGCTTTCTTT. The full variable domain, in which reference TRBV29-1 and TRBJ1-1 provide the parts outside the CDR3, is SAVISQKPSRDICQRGTSLTIQCQVDSQVTMMFWYRQQPGQSLTLIATANQGSEATYESGFVIDKFPISRPNLTFSTLTVSNMSPEDSSIYLCSGQSREAEAFFGQGTRLTVV.

In the case of this clone: The junction departs from the called germline gene at one end, perhaps through a read error. The chain couples TRBV7-2 to TRBJ2-7; maybe TRBD2 (7 bases). The germline CDR1 and CDR2 sequences are SGHTA and FQGNSA. The CDR3 has 14 amino acids. The CDR3 sequence: CASSPRTSPGEQHF. The DNA for the CDR3 is TGTGCCAGCAGCCCCCGGACTAGTCCAGGGGAGCAGCACTTC.

The chain recombines TRBV6-4 with TRBJ2-1, with a weak D call TRBD2 (6 bases). V was pared by 6 bases and J by 8 bases, with 14 bases between. Germline assignment: CDR1 MRHNA and CDR2 SNTAGT. The CDR3 runs to 13 residues. CDR3 nucleotides: TGTGCCAGCAGCCGGGACTCCTATTATGAGCAGTTCTTC. This translates into CASSRDSYYEQFF.

This chain connects TRBV2 to TRBJ2-7; possibly TRBD2 for D (5 bases). Germline loops: CDR1 SNHLY, CDR2 FYNNEI. The ends were cut back, 7 bases at V and 0 bases at J, with 16 bases in the middle. The CDR3 runs to 15 residues. The CDR3, as DNA: TGTGCCAGCACGGCTCGGGGATTTAGCTCCTACGAGCAGTACTTC. The encoded protein is CASTARGFSSYEQYF.

The rearrangement joins TRBV28 to TRBJ2-1, with D maybe TRBD1 (5 bases). The CDR3 covers 14 residues. V was pared by 0 bases and J by 10 bases, with 13 bases between. The germline gives CDR1 MDHEN, CDR2 SYDVKM. CDR3: CASSLWSKGREQFF. CDR3 DNA sequence: TGTGCCAGCAGTTTATGGAGTAAGGGGCGGGAGCAGTTCTTC.